This is a list of T cell receptor beta chains from one sample in a study of identical twins. TCRdb re-called the 5' RACE reads through MiXCR, storing one row per CDR3 protein. The sample has about 260,000 distinct CDR3 sequences, approximately 7% seen once; the top ten hold about 3.6%. The same sample was also studied in work on yellow fever vaccine responses in identical twins.

Sequencing was done on a sample of memory (CD45RO+) T cells sorted from blood. These receptors came from a woman aged 18 to 35 in good health. The CDR3 runs from the conserved cysteine through the conserved F or W. A D gene is named only where the DNA matches it firmly. Clone sizes are given selectively: once, few, many, or a class where the clone is expanded.

j_call clone_size d_call v_call cdr3_nt cdr3_aa
TRBJ1-1 NA TRBD1 TRBV6-1 TGTGCCAGCCAGGGGGGCACTGAAGCTTTCTTT CASQGGTEAFF
TRBJ2-5 many NA TRBV12-3/TRBV12-4 TGTGCCAGCAGAGTCGTTGCCAGTGAAGAGACCCAGTACTTC CASRVVASEETQYF
TRBJ1-6 many TRBD1 TRBV18 TGTGCCAGCAGTAGACAGGGAGGAAATTCACCCCTCCACTTT CASSRQGGNSPLHF
TRBJ2-1 many TRBD2 TRBV2 TGTGCCATCCGGACTAGCGGGGGGGCCGGAGAGCAGTTCTTC CAIRTSGGAGEQFF
TRBJ2-7 NA TRBD2 TRBV24-1 TGTGCCACCAGTGAAAATAGCGGGAGGGACTACGAGCAGTACTTC CATSENSGRDYEQYF
TRBJ2-6 NA NA TRBV2 TGTGCCAGCAGGGAAACTACTGGGGCCAACGTCCTGACTTTC CASRETTGANVLTF
TRBJ2-7 NA TRBD2 TRBV20-1 TGCAGTGCTAGAACCAGCGGGAGGGCCCGAGCCTACGAGCAGTACTTC CSARTSGRARAYEQYF
TRBJ2-3 NA NA TRBV27 TGTGCCAGCAGTCCGACAATAGAACTTCAACGCACAGATACGCAGTATTTT CASSPTIELQRTDTQYF
TRBJ2-1 NA NA TRBV14 TGTGCCAGCAGCCAAGATCTTGGACAGTACAATGAGCAGTTCTTC CASSQDLGQYNEQFF
TRBJ2-2 many NA TRBV5-5 TGTGCCAGCAGGCGTAACACCGGGGAGCTGTTTTTT CASRRNTGELFF
TRBJ1-2 many NA TRBV12-3/TRBV12-4 TGTGCCAGCATGGGTAGGAGGCAGGGCTATGGCTACACCTTC CASMGRRQGYGYTF
TRBJ2-2 many TRBD2 TRBV20-1 TGCACGGTAGCGGGAAAGAACACCGGGGAGCTGTTTTTT CTVAGKNTGELFF
TRBJ2-2 many NA TRBV3-1 TGTGCCAGCAGGCCAGCGGGCCAGACCGGGGAGCTGTTTTTT CASRPAGQTGELFF
TRBJ2-1 many NA TRBV28 TGTGCCAGCAGTTTATTCTCGGGCGGGACTTACAATGAGCAGTTCTTC CASSLFSGGTYNEQFF
TRBJ2-3 few NA TRBV20-1 TGCAGTGCTGGAGACCTCGGGACGATTCGCACAGATACGCAGTATTTT CSAGDLGTIRTDTQYF
TRBJ1-1 NA NA TRBV27 TGTGCCAGCGCATACAGGGTGCACACTGAAGCTTTCTTT CASAYRVHTEAFF
TRBJ1-1 NA TRBD1 TRBV7-8 TGTGCCAGCAGCCCACAGGGGTGGTACACTGAAGCTTTCTTT CASSPQGWYTEAFF
TRBJ2-7 NA TRBD2 TRBV11-3 TGTGCCAGCAGCTCACGACTAGCGGGAGGGGACGAGCAGTACTTC CASSSRLAGGDEQYF